The 3 T cell receptor beta chains presented below share a single source sample, sequenced in a study of early stage breast cancer tumors. Repertoires were generated with immunoSEQ multiplex PCR, while TCRdb's copy carries only in-frame clones and drops some. The sample lists roughly 34,000 clones; 65% to 75% were seen once. The material sequenced was blood. These receptors originate from a person between 60 and 70 years old with breast cancer.

The CDR3 DNA follows: TGTGCCAGCAGCCCCCCCGGACAGAAACGGGATGGCTACACCTTC. Protein sequence: CASSPPGQKRDGYTF. The chain uses TRBV5-5 and TRBJ1-2, with a tentative D call TRBD1 (6 bases). CDR3 length equals 15 residues. Trimming took 4 bases from V and 6 from J, leaving 19 bases between them. The germline gives CDR1 SGHKS, CDR2 YYEKEE (reference sequence).

The rearrangement uses TRBV4-1 and TRBJ1-1; D ambiguous. Per germline, CDR1 MGHRA and CDR2 YSYEKL. There are 14 residues in the CDR3. Trimming removed 0 bases at V and 4 bases at J, with 9 bases between. The CDR3 DNA follows: TGCGCCAGCAGCCAAGACGTAAGGAGCACTGAAGCTTTCTTT. Its protein is CASSQDVRSTEAFF.

The chain combines TRBV27 with TRBJ1-1, with no clear D. The germline V and J ends were trimmed by 5 bases and 4 bases, with 14 bases remaining between them. CDR3 length: 14 amino acids. In germline, CDR1 is MNHEY, CDR2 SMNVEV (reference sequence). The CDR3 sequence: CASSPTFGTTEAFF. The CDR3 DNA sequence: TGTGCCAGCAGTCCTACCTTTGGCACCACTGAAGCTTTCTTT.